What follows describes a single T cell receptor beta chain. Its antigen has not been determined. The sample holds no much larger clone one base away, and base qualities are not on file. The donors were healthy, HIV-negative adults who had no recently reported acute infections or vaccinations. All donors were Caucasian adults living in Nashville, Tennessee, USA. Magnetic negative selection was used to enrich CD4+ T cells, after which naive cells were positively selected on CD45RA and the negative fraction became the memory subset. After blood collection by leukapheresis, PBMCs were isolated using Ficoll-Histopaque density gradient centrifugation and then cryopreserved in the vapor phase of liquid nitrogen. Purity and quantity of every magnetically sorted T cell population were checked by analytical flow cytometry. Genomic DNA was isolated from each sorted fraction and quantified by UV absorbance on a Nanodrop 2000c.

The sample is drawn from a study of shared clonotypes between healthy human individuals (TCRdb year 2020). With regard to the full study: The cohort comprised a couple of women and three men aged 18 to 49 years. Per donor, three plates each were used for CD4 naive and CD4 memory, two for CD8 naive, and one for CD8 memory. The study deeply sequenced blood TCR repertoires of about 5 healthy adults to estimate repertoire size and the extent of clonotype sharing between individuals. To increase sequencing depth and limit assay-specific biases, TCR repertoire library preparation and sequencing were carried out by different laboratories using diverse techniques. Each donor's leukapheresis produced roughly between roughly 0.85 and 9 billion PBMCs. The study at large found these results: Sharing across a handful of donors was observed for about 5% of naive CD4, over 3% of naive CD8, 2% to 2.5% of memory CD4, and roughly 0.4% of memory CD8 clonotypes. Pairwise subsampling indicated that sequencing depth was expected to affect the degree of clonotype sharing among donors. Estimated clonotype richness was generally larger for naive than for memory subsets. Incomplete sequencing was indicated by rarefaction of sorted-subset datasets, despite the large sequencing depth. Compared with non-shared clonotypes, clonotypes shared by all four sorted-subset donors had higher generation probabilities. The small number of donors limited the genetic and exposure-history diversity represented. Sampling was limited to blood, and TCR repertoires in tissue likely differ from TCR repertoires in blood.

CDR1 and CDR2 are drawn from the germline V gene (reference sequence): MNHEY, SMNVEV. Including the terminal cysteine and phenylalanine, the CDR3 comprises 14 residues. The kept DNA is CDR3 alone, 42 bases in frame from the first base. V ends up 3 bases short and J 3 bases short, with an unmatched junction base count of 5. Using the deep immunoSEQ assay, TCR CDR3 regions were amplified from genomic DNA by multiplex PCR. Extracted genomic DNA from each cell subset was distributed evenly across all wells of several immunoSEQ 96-well plates, and each plate was treated as a replicate. For sorted subsets, about 200 ng genomic DNA, equal to 30,000 to 35,000 T cell genomes, was loaded into each replicate PCR. Purified libraries were quantified with a Qubit 3.0 fluorometer, sized on a Bioanalyzer 2100, and re-quantified with the KAPA Library Quantification kit. Every immunoSEQ 96-well plate was sequenced on a dedicated single-read 150-cycle Illumina NextSeq 550 flow cell. Processing in the source paper ran as follows. Because the immunoSEQ output held only junctional sequences and lacked quality scores, the filtering could not match the filtering applied to full-length reads. Sequences were annotated with PyIR, a Python wrapper for IgBLAST v1.9, using IMGT germline references to assign V/J genes and CDR3. Any read was removed if the V/J assignment was weak (E-value above 1e-6), the CDR3 was missing, or the read contained stop codons, out-of-frame junctions, or ambiguous translated residues. V3J clonotypes were defined as sequences sharing an identical inferred V gene, J gene, and CDR3 amino acid sequence. To compute the percentage overlap between repertoires, the number of shared unique clonotypes was divided by the size of the smaller repertoire. RTK rarefaction, the Chao1 estimator, and Recon v2.1 estimates of unobserved clonotypes were used to assess repertoire richness. Generation probabilities for all TCRbeta clonotypes obtained by the gDNA method from a handful of donors were computed using OLGA. Drawn from immuneACCESS, this table holds only the in-frame rearrangements with V and J called that TCRdb kept. Clones are partly lost; checked studies trace under half to an unresolved V gene and leave the rest unexplained. That table furnishes V, J and clone size, whereas the DNA furnished D and trimming. In all, the sample holds 1.5 million to 1.9 million clones, and approximately 98% of those were seen once. The ten top clones hold around 0.45% of the sample.

The source of this sequence is a man in his thirties or forties in good health. In this chain, TRBV27 is recombined with TRBJ2-7; TRBD2 fits 7 bases in the junction. Sequenced sample: naive CD4+ T cells sorted from blood. The cell subset or site label of this sample denotes: CD45RA+ positively selected. The DNA reads TGTGCCAGCAGTTTTGCGGGAGCAAACTACGAGCAGTACTTC. It codes for CASSFAGANYEQYF.